This T cell receptor beta chain came from a study of blood T cell repertoires in COVID-19. Overall study context: COVID-19 samples collected from the United States, Italy and Spain covered acute and convalescent phases. PBMCs, B-cell-depleted T cells, or T cells provided the cDNA or gDNA that made up the material.

Trimming stripped 6 bases from V and 1 base from J, with 10 bases between. Germline CDR1 SNHLY, CDR2 FYNNEI. CDR3 length: 13 amino acids. Per the original data handling: By means of reference gene primer amplification, nucleated cell counts were estimated. The table came from immunoSEQ multiplex PCR; TCRdb's copy has only in-frame clones and leaves some out. For V, J and clone size, that table is used; D and trimming come from the DNA. The sample contains 190,000 or so clones, around 87% of which appear only once. V and J are TRBV2 and TRBJ2-7; a weak D match, TRBD2 (6 bases). The sequencing input was peripheral blood. The clonotype comes from a man between 35 and 55 years old with active or convalescent COVID-19. The CDR3 here is CASRMGGSYEQYF. The CDR3, as DNA: TGTGCCAGCAGGATGGGGGGATCCTACGAGCAGTACTTC.